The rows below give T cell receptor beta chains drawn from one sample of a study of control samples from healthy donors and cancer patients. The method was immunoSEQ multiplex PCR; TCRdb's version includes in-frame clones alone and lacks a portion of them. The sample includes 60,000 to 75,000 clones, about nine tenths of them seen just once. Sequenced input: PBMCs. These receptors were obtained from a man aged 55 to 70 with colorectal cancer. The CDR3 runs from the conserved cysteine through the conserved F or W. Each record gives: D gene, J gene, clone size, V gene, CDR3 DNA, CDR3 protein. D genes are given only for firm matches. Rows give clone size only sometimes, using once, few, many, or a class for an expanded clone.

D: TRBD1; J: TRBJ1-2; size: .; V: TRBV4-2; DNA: TGTGCCAGCAGCCAAACCCTCAGGGGGCGCTTCATTGGTGGAGATGGCTACACCTTC; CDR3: CASSQTLRGRFIGGDGYTF
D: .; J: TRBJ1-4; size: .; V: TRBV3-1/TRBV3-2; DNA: TGTGCCAGCAGCCAAGAAAGGCAGGGACTGTTTTTT; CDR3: CASSQERQGLFF
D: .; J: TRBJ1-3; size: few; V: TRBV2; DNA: TGTGCCAGCAGGCTATTGACGACAACTGGAAACACCATATATTTT; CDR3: CASRLLTTTGNTIYF
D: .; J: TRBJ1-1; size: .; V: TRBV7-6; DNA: TGTGCCAGCAGCTTCGCCACGGCCGGCCTGAACACTGAAGCTTTCTTT; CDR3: CASSFATAGLNTEAFF
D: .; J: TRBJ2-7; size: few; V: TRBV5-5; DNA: TGTGCCAGCAGCTTGCGGGACGGATACGAGCAGTACTTC; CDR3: CASSLRDGYEQYF
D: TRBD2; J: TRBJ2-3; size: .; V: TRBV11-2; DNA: TGTGCCAGCACCCTAGACCTGGGGCTAGCGGGGGAGTCATATTTT; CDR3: CASTLDLGLAGESYF
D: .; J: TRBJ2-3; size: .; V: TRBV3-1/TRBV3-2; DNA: TGTGCCAGCAGCCAAGGGCTAGGGGGCACAGATACGCAGTATTTT; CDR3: CASSQGLGGTDTQYF
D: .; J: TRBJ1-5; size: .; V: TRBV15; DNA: TGTGCCACCAGCAAAGGGGGGTCAGGTCAGCCCCAGCATTTT; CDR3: CATSKGGSGQPQHF
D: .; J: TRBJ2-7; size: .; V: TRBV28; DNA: TGTGCCAGCAGTACTACAGGCTCCCGATCCTACGAGCAGTACTTC; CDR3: CASSTTGSRSYEQYF
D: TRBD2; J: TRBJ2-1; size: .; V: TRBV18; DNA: TGTGCCAGCTCACCACCTTGGACTAGCGGGGTCGATGAGCAGTTCTTC; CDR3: CASSPPWTSGVDEQFF
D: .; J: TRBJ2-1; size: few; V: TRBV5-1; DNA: TGCGCCAGCAGCTTAGGCGGGGTTTCAAATGAGCAGTTCTTC; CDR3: CASSLGGVSNEQFF
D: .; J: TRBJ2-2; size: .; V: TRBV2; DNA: TGTGCCAGCTTTAGGGTCCTCAGCACCGGGGAGCTGTTTTTT; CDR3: CASFRVLSTGELFF
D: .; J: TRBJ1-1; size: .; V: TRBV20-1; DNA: TGCAGTGCTATAGACAGCTTTGAAGCTTTCTTT; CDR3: CSAIDSFEAFF
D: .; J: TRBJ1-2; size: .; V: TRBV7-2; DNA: TGTGCCAGCAGCTTACTGATCGGGGGTGGCTACACCTTC; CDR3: CASSLLIGGGYTF
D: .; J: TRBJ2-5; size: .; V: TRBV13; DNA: TGTGCCAGCAGTTTAGGGCCCGAAGGGACCCAGTACTTC; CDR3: CASSLGPEGTQYF
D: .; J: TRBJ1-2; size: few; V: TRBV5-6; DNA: TGTGCCAGCAAGATTGACAGTAACTATGGCTACACCTTC; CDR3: CASKIDSNYGYTF
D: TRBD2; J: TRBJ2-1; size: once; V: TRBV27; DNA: TGTGCCAGCAGTTCAGGAACTAGCGGGGCGGGTGAGCAGTTCTTC; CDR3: CASSSGTSGAGEQFF
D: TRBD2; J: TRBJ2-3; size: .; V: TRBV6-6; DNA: TGTGCCAGCAGTGGCGGGGGGGGTAGAGATACGCAGTATTTT; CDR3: CASSGGGGRDTQYF
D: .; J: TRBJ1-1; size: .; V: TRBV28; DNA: TGTGCCAGCTTCTCCCGGGGGCGACTGAACACTGAAGCTTTCTTT; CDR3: CASFSRGRLNTEAFF
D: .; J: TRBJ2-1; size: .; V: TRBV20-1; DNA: TGCAGTGCTAGTTTAGCGAGCTCCTACAATGAGCAGTTCTTC; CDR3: CSASLASSYNEQFF
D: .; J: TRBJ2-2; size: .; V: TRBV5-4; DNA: TGTGCCAGCAGCTGGGTCACCGGGGAGCTGTTTTTT; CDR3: CASSWVTGELFF
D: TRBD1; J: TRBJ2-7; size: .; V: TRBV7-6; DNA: TGTGCCAGCAGCTTAGGAATGGGACAGGGGAACTACGAGCAGTACTTC; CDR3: CASSLGMGQGNYEQYF
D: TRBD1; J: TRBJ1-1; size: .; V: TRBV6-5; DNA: TGTGCCAGCAGCGGGACAGTGCCGAACACTGAAGCTTTCTTT; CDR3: CASSGTVPNTEAFF
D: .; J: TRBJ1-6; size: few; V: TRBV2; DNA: TGTGCCAGCGGGGACAACACATTTAATTCACCCCTCCACTTT; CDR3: CASGDNTFNSPLHF
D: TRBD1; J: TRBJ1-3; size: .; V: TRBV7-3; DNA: TGTGCCAGCAGCCCGGACAGGGGGAACTCTGGAAACACCATATATTTT; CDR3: CASSPDRGNSGNTIYF
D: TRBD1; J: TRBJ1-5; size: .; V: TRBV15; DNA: TGTGCCACCAGCACGGGACAGGGGGCATATCAGCCCCAGCATTTT; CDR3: CATSTGQGAYQPQHF
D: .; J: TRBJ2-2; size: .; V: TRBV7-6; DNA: TGTGCCAGCAGCTTTCACGAAGGATCCGACACCGGGGAGCTGTTTTTT; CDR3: CASSFHEGSDTGELFF
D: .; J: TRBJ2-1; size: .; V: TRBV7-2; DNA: TGTGCCAGCAGCCTGAACAGGGACAATGAGCAGTTCTTC; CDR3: CASSLNRDNEQFF
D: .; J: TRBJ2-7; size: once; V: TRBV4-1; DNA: TGCGCCAGCAGCCCACAAGACGGATCCTACGAGCAGTACTTC; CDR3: CASSPQDGSYEQYF
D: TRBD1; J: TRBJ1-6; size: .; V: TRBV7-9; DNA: TGTGCCAGCAGCCCCGGGACAGGGATGGGTTTGGCCCTCCACTTT; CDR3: CASSPGTGMGLALHF
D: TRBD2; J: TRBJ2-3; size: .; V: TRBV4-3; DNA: TGCGCCAGCAGCAAATCGGGGGGGTCAGATACGCAGTATTTT; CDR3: CASSKSGGSDTQYF
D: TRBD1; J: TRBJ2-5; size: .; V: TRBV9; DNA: TGTGCCAGCAGCCCCAGGGACAGGGGCGGCCAAGAGACCCAGTACTTC; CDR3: CASSPRDRGGQETQYF
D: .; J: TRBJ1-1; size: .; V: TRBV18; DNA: TGTGCCAGCTCACCAGAGCGAGTCAGGAACACTGAAGCTTTCTTT; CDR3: CASSPERVRNTEAFF
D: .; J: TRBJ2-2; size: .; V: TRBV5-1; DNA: TGCGCCAGCAGCTTGGACGGGACTAACACCGGGGAGCTGTTTTTT; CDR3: CASSLDGTNTGELFF
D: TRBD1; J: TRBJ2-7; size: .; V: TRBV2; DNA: TGTGCCAGCACCCCGGGACAGGGGGTCCACGAGCAGTACTTC; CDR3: CASTPGQGVHEQYF
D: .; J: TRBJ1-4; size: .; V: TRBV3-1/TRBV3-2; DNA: TGTGCCAGCAGCCCACGCGGAGTCCCCAATGAAAAACTGTTTTTT; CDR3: CASSPRGVPNEKLFF
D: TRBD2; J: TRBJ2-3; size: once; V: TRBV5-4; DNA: TGTGCCAGCAGCGGTAGTTGGCTAGCGGGTCCCCCAGATACGCAGTATTTT; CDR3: CASSGSWLAGPPDTQYF
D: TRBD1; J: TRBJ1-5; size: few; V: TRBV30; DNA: TGTGCCTGGAGTGCTCCAGGGGGAACTCAGCCCCAGCATTTT; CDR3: CAWSAPGGTQPQHF
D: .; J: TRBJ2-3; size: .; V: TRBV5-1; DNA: TGCGCCAGCAGCTTGGACGGCACCCGACGCACAGATACGCAGTATTTT; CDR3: CASSLDGTRRTDTQYF
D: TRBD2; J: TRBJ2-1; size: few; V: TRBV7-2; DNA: TGTGCCAGCAGCTTAGATCCCCTTCGGACTAGTGAGCAGTTCTTC; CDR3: CASSLDPLRTSEQFF
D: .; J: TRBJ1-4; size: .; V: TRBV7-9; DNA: TGTGCCAGCAGCTCCCTCCCCACGGGGGGTGAAAAACTGTTTTTT; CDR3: CASSSLPTGGEKLFF
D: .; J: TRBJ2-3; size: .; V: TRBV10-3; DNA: TGTGCCATCAGTGAGGGAGGGGGTCCCGGGGGAGATACGCAGTATTTT; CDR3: CAISEGGGPGGDTQYF
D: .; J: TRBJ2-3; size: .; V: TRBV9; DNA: TGTGCCAGCAGCGTCGCGAGCACAGATACGCAGTATTTT; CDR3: CASSVASTDTQYF
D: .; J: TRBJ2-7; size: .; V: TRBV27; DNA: TGTGCCAGCAGGCCCGGGGTATCTTCCGAGCAGTACTTC; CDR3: CASRPGVSSEQYF
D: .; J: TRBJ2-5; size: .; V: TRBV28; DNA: TGTGCCACCCTGGCGGGGCTCCCAGAGACCCAGTACTTC; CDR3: CATLAGLPETQYF
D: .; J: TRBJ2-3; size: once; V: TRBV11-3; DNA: TGTGCCAGCAGCCCCCCCAGGGGTGAGGGGGCAGATACGCAGTATTTT; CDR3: CASSPPRGEGADTQYF
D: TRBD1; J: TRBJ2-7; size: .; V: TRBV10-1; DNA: TGCGCCAGCAGTGGGGACAGGGAGATCCCAGGGGAGCAGTACTTC; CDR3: CASSGDREIPGEQYF
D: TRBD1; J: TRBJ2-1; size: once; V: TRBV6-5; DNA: TGTGCCAGCAGCAAGGGACAGAGCTCCTACAATGAGCAGTTCTTC; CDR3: CASSKGQSSYNEQFF
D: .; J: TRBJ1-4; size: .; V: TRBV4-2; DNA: TGTGCCAGCAGCCAAGATGGAAGGGAAGGGACTAATGAAAAACTGTTTTTT; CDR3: CASSQDGREGTNEKLFF
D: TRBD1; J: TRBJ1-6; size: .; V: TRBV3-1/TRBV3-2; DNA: TGTGCCAGCAGTCGGGACAGGGGCGGGGGTGATTCACCCCTCCACTTT; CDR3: CASSRDRGGGDSPLHF
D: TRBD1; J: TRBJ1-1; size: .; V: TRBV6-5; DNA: TGTGCCAGCAGAACCGGGACAGGGATCCCTTTCTTT; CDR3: CASRTGTGIPFF
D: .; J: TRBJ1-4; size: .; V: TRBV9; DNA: TGTGCCAGCAGCGTGGGGGTTAATGAAAAACTGTTTTTT; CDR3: CASSVGVNEKLFF